This is a list of T cell receptor beta chains from one sample in a study of blood T cell repertoires in COVID-19. Here immunoSEQ multiplex PCR was the method, and the copy in TCRdb shows in-frame clones only, minus some. Of 150,000 to 160,000 clones in the sample, approximately 83% were seen once. Sequenced input: peripheral blood. The origin of the receptors is a woman in her sixties with acute or convalescent COVID-19. Both conserved end residues are part of each CDR3. D genes are given only for firm matches. Rows give clone size only sometimes, using once, few, many, or a class for an expanded clone.

>.|TRBJ1-2|.|TRBV6-6
CASSYGSGYSDYGYTF
TGTGCCAGCAGTTACGGTAGCGGCTATTCCGACTATGGCTACACCTTC
>.|TRBJ1-5|TRBD1|TRBV30
CAWSGGGQANQPQHF
TGTGCCTGGAGTGGGGGGGGACAGGCCAATCAGCCCCAGCATTTT
>.|TRBJ2-2|.|TRBV5-1
CASRLGTGSNTGELFF
TGCGCCAGCAGATTGGGAACAGGGTCGAACACCGGGGAGCTGTTTTTT
>.|TRBJ1-2|TRBD1|TRBV7-2
CASSLQGGAGSGGYTF
TGTGCCAGCAGCTTACAGGGGGGCGCGGGGTCGGGTGGCTACACCTTC
>.|TRBJ1-2|.|TRBV20-1
CSARGRDGYTF
TGCAGTGCTAGAGGGAGAGATGGCTACACCTTC
>once|TRBJ2-3|.|TRBV2
CASSESRFADTQYF
TGTGCCAGCAGTGAATCTCGGTTCGCAGATACGCAGTATTTT
>.|TRBJ1-2|.|TRBV12-3/TRBV12-4
CASSLVASGGYTF
TGTGCCAGCAGTTTAGTGGCCTCGGGGGGCTACACCTTC
>few|TRBJ1-1|.|TRBV7-2
CASSLVPTANTEAFF
TGTGCCAGCAGCTTAGTCCCGACAGCGAACACTGAAGCTTTCTTT
>.|TRBJ1-3|TRBD1|TRBV14
CASSRWTGLSGNTIYF
TGTGCCAGCAGCCGATGGACAGGGTTATCTGGAAACACCATATATTTT
>.|TRBJ2-2|.|TRBV7-2
CASSSARTTANTGELFF
TGTGCCAGCAGCTCCGCCCGGACTACCGCGAACACCGGGGAGCTGTTTTTT
>.|TRBJ1-2|TRBD1|TRBV27
CASSLSGQRANYGYTF
TGTGCCAGCAGTTTATCGGGACAGAGAGCTAACTATGGCTACACCTTC
>.|TRBJ1-5|TRBD1|TRBV5-3
CARSRDSGNQPQHF
TGTGCCAGAAGTCGGGACAGCGGAAATCAGCCCCAGCATTTT
>.|TRBJ2-1|.|TRBV7-8
CASSPRTAYNEQFF
TGTGCCAGCAGCCCTCGGACAGCTTACAATGAGCAGTTCTTC
>few|TRBJ1-3|.|TRBV7-8
CASSLEVTTGNTIYF
TGTGCCAGCAGCTTAGAAGTCACAACTGGAAACACCATATATTTT
>.|TRBJ1-1|.|TRBV6-5
CASRFTVNTEAFF
TGTGCCAGCAGGTTTACAGTGAACACTGAAGCTTTCTTT
>few|TRBJ2-5|.|TRBV29-1
CSVLVGGWSETQYF
TGCAGCGTCCTAGTGGGGGGTTGGTCGGAGACCCAGTACTTC
>.|TRBJ2-3|.|TRBV18
CASSPGQLITDTQYF
TGTGCCAGCTCACCGGGGCAGCTAATCACAGATACGCAGTATTTT
>.|TRBJ2-1|TRBD1|TRBV5-1
CASSPGQGYNEQFF
TGCGCCAGCAGCCCGGGACAGGGCTACAATGAGCAGTTCTTC
>.|TRBJ2-3|TRBD1|TRBV6-6
CAAGQGSDTQYF
TGTGCCGCGGGACAGGGCTCAGATACGCAGTATTTT
>once|TRBJ1-1|.|TRBV5-3
CARSLRWIGRGNTEAFF
TGTGCCAGAAGCTTGCGTTGGATAGGTCGGGGTAACACTGAAGCTTTCTTT
>.|TRBJ1-2|.|TRBV5-1
CASSLVPGDVYGYTF
TGCGCCAGCAGCTTGGTCCCAGGGGACGTCTATGGCTACACCTTC
>.|TRBJ2-7|.|TRBV18
CASSPTAGEEQYF
TGTGCCAGCTCACCTACTGCAGGGGAAGAGCAGTACTTC
>.|TRBJ2-6|TRBD1|TRBV5-1
CASSLEQGPSGANVLTF
TGCGCCAGCAGCTTGGAACAGGGGCCCTCTGGGGCCAACGTCCTGACTTTC
>.|TRBJ2-5|TRBD2|TRBV11-1
CASSLRAGVGETQYF
TGTGCCAGCAGCTTACGAGCGGGGGTCGGAGAGACCCAGTACTTC
>.|TRBJ2-7|.|TRBV2
CASSELSGEQYF
TGTGCCAGCAGTGAATTATCAGGGGAGCAGTACTTC
>once|TRBJ1-1|TRBD1|TRBV7-3
CASSLRQGNTEAFF
TGTGCCAGCAGCTTAAGACAGGGGAACACTGAAGCTTTCTTT
>once|TRBJ2-2|.|TRBV5-1
CASSTGNTGELFF
TGCGCCAGCAGCACGGGGAACACCGGGGAGCTGTTTTTT
>once|TRBJ1-2|.|TRBV9
CASSVQQGHYGYTF
TGTGCCAGCAGCGTCCAACAGGGCCACTATGGCTACACCTTC
>.|TRBJ2-5|.|TRBV11-2
CASSLDRAVQRTQYF
TGTGCCAGCAGCTTAGATCGTGCAGTACAGAGGACCCAGTACTTC
>.|TRBJ2-1|TRBD2|TRBV7-8
CASSSGRTSSSDEQFF
TGTGCCAGCAGCTCGGGCCGGACTAGCTCCTCCGATGAGCAGTTCTTC
>.|TRBJ1-5|.|TRBV5-6
CASGSGNQPQHF
TGTGCCAGTGGCTCCGGCAATCAGCCCCAGCATTTT
>.|TRBJ1-4|.|TRBV10-3
CAISVGIQGPNEKLFF
TGTGCCATCAGTGTTGGGATACAGGGACCAAATGAAAAACTGTTTTTT